These T cell receptor beta chains were read from a single sample in a study of T cell responses to AZD1222 COVID-19 vaccine. The table came from immunoSEQ multiplex PCR; TCRdb's copy has only in-frame clones and leaves some out. The table includes 35,000 to 45,000 clones, roughly 80% detected once. The starting material was peripheral blood, obtained on day 0 of AZD1222 vaccination. The receptors originated from an adult in good health. The CDR3 runs from the conserved cysteine through the conserved F or W. D genes are given only for firm matches. Clone size is not always given. Where it is, it says once, few, many or a class for expanded clones.

clone_size: .; j_call: TRBJ1-1; d_call: TRBD1; v_call: TRBV27; cdr3_aa: CASSWAMTGDTEAFF; cdr3_nt: TGTGCCAGCAGTTGGGCTATGACAGGGGACACTGAAGCTTTCTTT
clone_size: few; j_call: TRBJ2-7; d_call: .; v_call: TRBV11-3; cdr3_aa: CASSLGPEVLEQYF; cdr3_nt: TGTGCCAGCAGCTTAGGGCCCGAAGTCCTCGAGCAGTACTTC
clone_size: few; j_call: TRBJ2-7; d_call: .; v_call: TRBV20-1; cdr3_aa: CSARTEYEQYF; cdr3_nt: TGCAGTGCTAGGACAGAATACGAGCAGTACTTC
clone_size: .; j_call: TRBJ2-4; d_call: TRBD1; v_call: TRBV4-3; cdr3_aa: CASSLTGTGAKNIQYF; cdr3_nt: TGCGCCAGCAGCCTCACGGGGACAGGGGCCAAAAACATTCAGTACTTC
clone_size: .; j_call: TRBJ1-1; d_call: .; v_call: TRBV18; cdr3_aa: CASSPPKGNTEAFF; cdr3_nt: TGTGCCAGCTCACCACCGAAGGGTAACACTGAAGCTTTCTTT
clone_size: .; j_call: TRBJ1-2; d_call: .; v_call: TRBV7-8; cdr3_aa: CASSFHSLEGYTF; cdr3_nt: TGTGCCAGCAGCTTTCACTCCCTGGAGGGCTACACCTTC
clone_size: .; j_call: TRBJ1-5; d_call: .; v_call: TRBV19; cdr3_aa: CASSIPGFSNQPQHF; cdr3_nt: TGTGCCAGTAGTATCCCGGGGTTCAGCAATCAGCCCCAGCATTTT
clone_size: .; j_call: TRBJ1-5; d_call: .; v_call: TRBV6-2/TRBV6-3; cdr3_aa: CASSQVSGGNQPQHF; cdr3_nt: TGTGCCAGCAGCCAGGTGTCAGGGGGCAATCAGCCCCAGCATTTT
clone_size: few; j_call: TRBJ2-7; d_call: .; v_call: TRBV28; cdr3_aa: CASSPYEQYF; cdr3_nt: TGTGCCAGCAGTCCATACGAGCAGTACTTC
clone_size: .; j_call: TRBJ2-2; d_call: .; v_call: TRBV18; cdr3_aa: CASSPNRLSASSNTGELFF; cdr3_nt: TGTGCCAGCTCACCCAACCGCCTTTCCGCGTCCTCCAACACCGGGGAGCTGTTTTTT
clone_size: .; j_call: TRBJ1-6; d_call: .; v_call: TRBV6-5; cdr3_aa: CAVGGDSSYNSPLHF; cdr3_nt: TGTGCCGTCGGGGGGGATAGCTCCTATAATTCACCCCTCCACTTT
clone_size: .; j_call: TRBJ1-2; d_call: .; v_call: TRBV7-9; cdr3_aa: CASSSNDYGYTF; cdr3_nt: TGTGCCAGCAGCTCGAATGACTATGGCTACACCTTC
clone_size: .; j_call: TRBJ1-2; d_call: .; v_call: TRBV13; cdr3_aa: CASTFQQGSYGYTF; cdr3_nt: TGTGCCAGCACCTTTCAACAGGGAAGCTATGGCTACACCTTC
clone_size: .; j_call: TRBJ2-2; d_call: .; v_call: TRBV7-2; cdr3_aa: CASSLAEYTGELFF; cdr3_nt: TGTGCCAGCAGCTTGGCAGAGTACACCGGGGAGCTGTTTTTT
clone_size: .; j_call: TRBJ2-1; d_call: TRBD2; v_call: TRBV3-1/TRBV3-2; cdr3_aa: CASSRQGASGGAEQFF; cdr3_nt: TGTGCCAGCAGCCGACAGGGGGCTAGCGGGGGGGCCGAGCAGTTCTTC
clone_size: .; j_call: TRBJ1-1; d_call: TRBD1; v_call: TRBV10-3; cdr3_aa: CAISDTGEGEAFF; cdr3_nt: TGTGCCATCAGTGACACAGGGGAGGGGGAAGCTTTCTTT
clone_size: .; j_call: TRBJ2-1; d_call: TRBD2; v_call: TRBV19; cdr3_aa: CASRVAGGRQFF; cdr3_nt: TGTGCCAGTAGAGTGGCGGGGGGGCGGCAGTTCTTC
clone_size: .; j_call: TRBJ1-1; d_call: .; v_call: TRBV19; cdr3_aa: CASRFSGLNTEAFF; cdr3_nt: TGTGCCAGTAGATTCTCGGGCTTGAACACTGAAGCTTTCTTT
clone_size: .; j_call: TRBJ1-4; d_call: .; v_call: TRBV6-1; cdr3_aa: CASSETGLNEKLFF; cdr3_nt: TGTGCCAGCAGTGAGACAGGCCTTAATGAAAAACTGTTTTTT
clone_size: once; j_call: TRBJ2-7; d_call: .; v_call: TRBV3-1/TRBV3-2; cdr3_aa: CASTPGSRYEQYF; cdr3_nt: TGTGCCAGCACCCCCGGGTCCAGATACGAGCAGTACTTC
clone_size: .; j_call: TRBJ2-5; d_call: TRBD2; v_call: TRBV28; cdr3_aa: CASSSGTSGAYQETQYF; cdr3_nt: TGTGCCAGCAGTTCCGGGACTAGCGGGGCGTACCAAGAGACCCAGTACTTC
clone_size: .; j_call: TRBJ2-7; d_call: .; v_call: TRBV27; cdr3_aa: CASSFSPGHEQYF; cdr3_nt: TGTGCCAGCAGTTTCTCTCCCGGGCACGAGCAGTACTTC
clone_size: few; j_call: TRBJ2-3; d_call: .; v_call: TRBV2; cdr3_aa: CASVPLVTDTQYF; cdr3_nt: TGTGCCAGCGTTCCTCTCGTCACAGATACGCAGTATTTT
clone_size: once; j_call: TRBJ2-3; d_call: .; v_call: TRBV20-1; cdr3_aa: CSASPATDTQYF; cdr3_nt: TGCAGTGCTAGTCCCGCCACAGATACGCAGTATTTT
clone_size: .; j_call: TRBJ1-1; d_call: .; v_call: TRBV23-1; cdr3_aa: CASSQSKAPEAFF; cdr3_nt: TGCGCCAGCAGTCAGTCCAAGGCCCCTGAAGCTTTCTTT
clone_size: .; j_call: TRBJ2-3; d_call: .; v_call: TRBV7-9; cdr3_aa: CASSLMDPDTQYF; cdr3_nt: TGTGCCAGCAGCCTAATGGACCCAGATACGCAGTATTTT
clone_size: once; j_call: TRBJ2-3; d_call: TRBD1; v_call: TRBV7-3; cdr3_aa: CASSLTGQDTQYF; cdr3_nt: TGTGCCAGCAGCTTGACAGGGCAAGATACGCAGTATTTT
clone_size: .; j_call: TRBJ1-2; d_call: .; v_call: TRBV6-5; cdr3_aa: CASSYLRDEGYTF; cdr3_nt: TGTGCCAGCAGTTACCTGCGGGATGAGGGCTACACCTTC
clone_size: .; j_call: TRBJ1-2; d_call: .; v_call: TRBV27; cdr3_aa: CASRGPPDYGYTF; cdr3_nt: TGTGCCAGCAGAGGACCCCCGGACTATGGCTACACCTTC
clone_size: once; j_call: TRBJ2-1; d_call: TRBD2; v_call: TRBV29-1; cdr3_aa: CSVAGLAGSNEQFF; cdr3_nt: TGCAGCGTTGCTGGGCTAGCGGGGTCCAATGAGCAGTTCTTC
clone_size: .; j_call: TRBJ1-1; d_call: .; v_call: TRBV10-2; cdr3_aa: CASSEPGMNTEAFF; cdr3_nt: TGCGCCAGCAGTGAGCCAGGTATGAACACTGAAGCTTTCTTT
clone_size: .; j_call: TRBJ1-1; d_call: TRBD1; v_call: TRBV28; cdr3_aa: CASSVGRQGGTEAFF; cdr3_nt: TGTGCCAGCAGCGTGGGCAGACAGGGCGGCACTGAAGCTTTCTTT
clone_size: .; j_call: TRBJ2-7; d_call: TRBD2; v_call: TRBV30; cdr3_aa: CAWRTSGGTYEQYF; cdr3_nt: TGTGCCTGGAGAACTAGCGGGGGAACCTACGAGCAGTACTTC
clone_size: .; j_call: TRBJ1-1; d_call: .; v_call: TRBV7-6; cdr3_aa: CASSLAEGLGTEAFF; cdr3_nt: TGTGCCAGCAGCTTAGCGGAGGGGTTGGGGACTGAAGCTTTCTTT
clone_size: .; j_call: TRBJ1-6; d_call: TRBD1; v_call: TRBV28; cdr3_aa: CASSFRTGTSPLHF; cdr3_nt: TGTGCCAGCAGTTTCCGGACAGGGACTTCACCCCTCCACTTT
clone_size: once; j_call: TRBJ2-5; d_call: .; v_call: TRBV5-1; cdr3_aa: CASSFNAGGQETQYF; cdr3_nt: TGCGCCAGCAGCTTTAATGCCGGGGGCCAAGAGACCCAGTACTTC
clone_size: .; j_call: TRBJ1-1; d_call: TRBD1; v_call: TRBV28; cdr3_aa: CASIPGQGAIGAFF; cdr3_nt: TGTGCCAGCATACCGGGACAGGGGGCAATTGGAGCTTTCTTT
clone_size: .; j_call: TRBJ2-7; d_call: TRBD1; v_call: TRBV18; cdr3_aa: CASSRGQGYLIYEQYF; cdr3_nt: TGTGCCAGCTCAAGGGGACAGGGTTATCTTATATACGAGCAGTACTTC
clone_size: .; j_call: TRBJ1-5; d_call: TRBD1; v_call: TRBV10-3; cdr3_aa: CAISESIGGAGQPQHF; cdr3_nt: TGTGCCATCAGTGAGTCGATAGGGGGCGCTGGCCAGCCCCAGCATTTT
clone_size: .; j_call: TRBJ2-7; d_call: TRBD1; v_call: TRBV28; cdr3_aa: CASATPRTGGDYEQYF; cdr3_nt: TGTGCCAGCGCTACCCCGAGGACAGGGGGTGACTACGAGCAGTACTTC
clone_size: once; j_call: TRBJ1-2; d_call: .; v_call: TRBV28; cdr3_aa: CASRTGLYGYTF; cdr3_nt: TGTGCCAGCAGGACGGGCCTTTATGGCTACACCTTC
clone_size: once; j_call: TRBJ1-1; d_call: .; v_call: TRBV6-5; cdr3_aa: CASMGGSRYTEAFF; cdr3_nt: TGTGCCAGCATGGGGGGAAGTCGGTACACTGAAGCTTTCTTT
clone_size: .; j_call: TRBJ1-1; d_call: .; v_call: TRBV6-6; cdr3_aa: CASSPREFGTEAFF; cdr3_nt: TGTGCCAGCAGTCCCCGGGAGTTCGGGACTGAAGCTTTCTTT
clone_size: once; j_call: TRBJ2-7; d_call: .; v_call: TRBV5-5; cdr3_aa: CASSLIPGSSYEQYF; cdr3_nt: TGTGCCAGCAGCTTAATCCCGGGGAGCTCCTACGAGCAGTACTTC
clone_size: .; j_call: TRBJ1-5; d_call: TRBD1; v_call: TRBV6-5; cdr3_aa: CASRARQGGFQPQHF; cdr3_nt: TGTGCCAGCAGAGCCAGACAGGGGGGATTCCAGCCCCAGCATTTT
clone_size: .; j_call: TRBJ1-2; d_call: .; v_call: TRBV30; cdr3_aa: CAWAPGSNYGYTF; cdr3_nt: TGTGCCTGGGCTCCGGGATCTAACTATGGCTACACCTTC
clone_size: once; j_call: TRBJ2-1; d_call: TRBD1; v_call: TRBV20-1; cdr3_aa: CSASRDRVRSPSNEQFF; cdr3_nt: TGCAGTGCTAGTCGGGACAGGGTAAGATCTCCCTCGAATGAGCAGTTCTTC
clone_size: .; j_call: TRBJ1-1; d_call: .; v_call: TRBV7-8; cdr3_aa: CASSLSDRPIIGAFF; cdr3_nt: TGTGCCAGCAGCTTGAGTGACAGGCCCATCATAGGAGCTTTCTTT
clone_size: .; j_call: TRBJ1-4; d_call: .; v_call: TRBV30; cdr3_aa: CAWSVGISEKLFF; cdr3_nt: TGTGCCTGGAGTGTCGGGATTTCCGAAAAACTGTTTTTT
clone_size: .; j_call: TRBJ1-2; d_call: .; v_call: TRBV28; cdr3_aa: CASSRTDYYGYTF; cdr3_nt: TGTGCCAGCAGTCGTACAGATTACTATGGCTACACCTTC
clone_size: .; j_call: TRBJ2-3; d_call: TRBD2; v_call: TRBV10-3; cdr3_aa: CAISDGRRRPDTQYF; cdr3_nt: TGTGCCATCAGTGACGGGAGGCGGAGGCCAGATACGCAGTATTTT
clone_size: .; j_call: TRBJ2-7; d_call: TRBD2; v_call: TRBV18; cdr3_aa: CASSQLGPTSGGSTGYEQYF; cdr3_nt: TGTGCCAGCTCTCAATTAGGACCGACTAGCGGGGGGTCAACAGGCTACGAGCAGTACTTC